This is a list of T cell receptor beta chains from one sample in a study of T cell responses to AZD1222 COVID-19 vaccine. TCRdb's copy holds only in-frame clones and misses some; the assay was immunoSEQ multiplex PCR. The data contain about 150,000 clones, 85% to 90% of them seen just once; the ten biggest clones take up about 5%. This specimen was peripheral blood, taken on day 0 of MenACWY control vaccination. The source is an adult in good health. The CDR3 runs from the conserved cysteine through the conserved F or W. D genes are given only for firm matches. The size field is filled for only some rows; it gives once, few, many or a size class.

len	d_gene	v_gene	abundance	j_gene	CDR3nt	CDR3aa
13	NA	TRBV14	NA	TRBJ2-7	TGTGCCAGCAGCCAATTCGCGGACTACGAGCAGTACTTC	CASSQFADYEQYF
16	NA	TRBV7-8	NA	TRBJ1-6	TGTGCCAGCAGCCCGTCGGGGGGATCCTATAATTCACCCCTCCACTTT	CASSPSGGSYNSPLHF
15	NA	TRBV6-2/TRBV6-3	NA	TRBJ2-1	TGTGCCAGCACCCCTACGGAGGAGTCCTACAATGAGCAGTTCTTC	CASTPTEESYNEQFF
16	TRBD1	TRBV5-1	once	TRBJ1-1	TGCGCCAGCGGTCCGAGGGGGCTTCAGGGGAACACTGAAGCTTTCTTT	CASGPRGLQGNTEAFF
16	TRBD1	TRBV2	NA	TRBJ2-5	TGTGCCAGCAGGCCCGGGACAGGCCCTCCGGGGGAGACCCAGTACTTC	CASRPGTGPPGETQYF
14	TRBD2	TRBV7-2	NA	TRBJ2-7	TGTGCCAGCAGCCTTGGACTAGCGGAACACGAGCAGTACTTC	CASSLGLAEHEQYF
15	NA	TRBV6-1	once	TRBJ1-5	TGTGCCAGCAGTGAAGGATCCAGGGGCGGACAGCCCCAGCATTTT	CASSEGSRGGQPQHF
13	TRBD1	TRBV7-2	NA	TRBJ1-4	TGTGCCAGCAGCATCGGACAGGGGATAAAACTGTTTTTT	CASSIGQGIKLFF
11	NA	TRBV21-1	NA	TRBJ2-3	TGTGCCAGCAGCAGGACAGATACGCAGTATTTT	CASSRTDTQYF
14	TRBD1	TRBV19	NA	TRBJ1-1	TGTGCCAGTAGTCCCCAGGGGGCACGCACTGAAGCTTTCTTT	CASSPQGARTEAFF
15	TRBD2	TRBV29-1	NA	TRBJ2-2	TGCAGCGCCAAGACTAGCGGGAGTGACACCGGGGAGCTGTTTTTT	CSAKTSGSDTGELFF
11	NA	TRBV20-1	NA	TRBJ2-7	TGCAGTGCTAGCGGGAGAGACGAGCAGTACTTC	CSASGRDEQYF
11	TRBD1	TRBV29-1	NA	TRBJ1-1	TGCAGCGTTGGAGGGACAGAGGAAGCTTTCTTT	CSVGGTEEAFF
12	TRBD1	TRBV7-9	once	TRBJ1-4	TGTGCCAGCAGGTTCGACAGGGGGACACTGTTTTTT	CASRFDRGTLFF
11	NA	TRBV7-9	few	TRBJ2-7	TGTGCCAGCAGCCCGCCCCCCGAGCAGTACTTC	CASSPPPEQYF
15	NA	TRBV18	NA	TRBJ1-1	TGTGCCAGCTCACCCATGACAGGACTCGACACTGAAGCTTTCTTT	CASSPMTGLDTEAFF
14	NA	TRBV12-5	NA	TRBJ1-6	TGTGCTAGTGGTCCCGAGGGGACTAATTCACCCCTCCACTTT	CASGPEGTNSPLHF
14	TRBD2	TRBV30	NA	TRBJ2-4	TGTGCCTGGAGCGGGACTAGCGGGACCAACATTCAGTACTTC	CAWSGTSGTNIQYF
12	NA	TRBV14	NA	TRBJ2-3	TGTGCCAGCAGCCAAAAAAGGGATACGCAGTATTTT	CASSQKRDTQYF
14	NA	TRBV5-1	once	TRBJ2-2	TGCGCCAGCAGCCCCGGGACCGAGTCCGGGGAGCTGTTTTTT	CASSPGTESGELFF
14	TRBD1	TRBV2	NA	TRBJ1-5	TGTGCCAGCCAGGACAGGGGGGATAATCAGCCCCAGCATTTT	CASQDRGDNQPQHF
13	NA	TRBV5-4	NA	TRBJ1-1	TGTGCCAGCAGCTTTAGCCTGAACACTGAAGCTTTCTTT	CASSFSLNTEAFF
13	NA	TRBV7-2	NA	TRBJ1-1	TGTGCCAGCAGCTTAGATAGTGACACTGAAGCTTTCTTT	CASSLDSDTEAFF
14	NA	TRBV11-3	NA	TRBJ2-1	TGTGCCAGCAGCTTACAAGCGACCAGGGGTGAGCAGTTCTTC	CASSLQATRGEQFF
14	NA	TRBV6-6	NA	TRBJ2-3	TGTGCCAGCCGTTCTTTAGGGGGGGTAGATACGCAGTATTTT	CASRSLGGVDTQYF
15	NA	TRBV24-1	NA	TRBJ2-3	TGTGCCACCAGTCCTCCCCAGGGCCTATCAGATACGCAGTATTTT	CATSPPQGLSDTQYF
12	NA	TRBV6-5	NA	TRBJ1-1	TGTGCCAGCAGTTACCAGAACACTGAAGCTTTCTTT	CASSYQNTEAFF
16	TRBD1	TRBV4-3	few	TRBJ1-4	TGCGCCAGCAGCCACCCGAGGACAGGTACTAATGAAAAACTGTTTTTT	CASSHPRTGTNEKLFF
15	NA	TRBV11-2	few	TRBJ1-4	TGTGCCAGCAGCTTAGGCGCCGGGCGTCGGGAAAAACTGTTTTTT	CASSLGAGRREKLFF
15	NA	TRBV21-1	NA	TRBJ2-5	TGTGCCAGCAGCAAAAGTCAGACAGTTGGGGAGACCCAGTACTTC	CASSKSQTVGETQYF
11	NA	TRBV11-2	NA	TRBJ2-7	TGTGCCAGCAGTTCTCGCGGGGAGCAGTACTTC	CASSSRGEQYF
14	NA	TRBV27	NA	TRBJ1-2	TGTGCCAGCAGTTTAACAGGGACTTCGAATGGCTACACCTTC	CASSLTGTSNGYTF
16	NA	TRBV2	NA	TRBJ1-2	TGTGCCAGCATCGAACGATTCCTCCGGGGTAACTATGGCTACACCTTC	CASIERFLRGNYGYTF
15	NA	TRBV7-8	NA	TRBJ1-1	TGTGCCAGCAGCCCCCACCCGGGGTTGAACACTGAAGCTTTCTTT	CASSPHPGLNTEAFF
13	NA	TRBV11-3	NA	TRBJ2-7	TGTGCCAGCAGCTTCCGAGGCGCCTACGAGCAGTACTTC	CASSFRGAYEQYF
13	NA	TRBV6-5	NA	TRBJ1-6	TGTGCCAGCAGGGCAGGGCAGAATTCACCCCTCCACTTT	CASRAGQNSPLHF
15	NA	TRBV7-2	NA	TRBJ1-4	TGTGCCAGCAGCTTAGACTCGGGAGGGAACGAAAAACTGTTTTTT	CASSLDSGGNEKLFF
13	NA	TRBV28	NA	TRBJ1-1	TGTGCCAGCAGTTTAGGGCAGAACACTGAAGCTTTCTTT	CASSLGQNTEAFF
16	NA	TRBV15	NA	TRBJ1-6	TGTGCCACCAGCAGAGCGACGGAAGGACCAAATTCACCCCTCCACTTT	CATSRATEGPNSPLHF
17	NA	TRBV9	NA	TRBJ1-4	TGTGCCAGCAGCGGTTACTCAGGGGTTCTGAATAATGAAAAACTGTTTTTT	CASSGYSGVLNNEKLFF
15	NA	TRBV5-4	NA	TRBJ2-3	TGTGCCAGCAGCTTGGCCGGGTCGGGTACAGATACGCAGTATTTT	CASSLAGSGTDTQYF
14	NA	TRBV24-1	NA	TRBJ1-2	TGTGCCACCAGTGATCCCGGGCTTGGGGGTGGCTACACCTTC	CATSDPGLGGGYTF
15	NA	TRBV2	NA	TRBJ2-3	TGTGCCAGCAGCCTCCGGGACCCAGCCACAGATACGCAGTATTTT	CASSLRDPATDTQYF
13	NA	TRBV4-1	few	TRBJ1-5	TGCGCCAGCAGCATCGAAGGGGCCCAGCCCCAGCATTTT	CASSIEGAQPQHF
14	NA	TRBV6-5	once	TRBJ1-5	TGTGCCAGCAGAGCCACATTTAGCAATCAGCCCCAGCATTTT	CASRATFSNQPQHF
12	NA	TRBV19	NA	TRBJ2-5	TGTGCCAGTAGTAGGACGGAAGAGACCCAGTACTTC	CASSRTEETQYF
15	NA	TRBV7-8	NA	TRBJ1-3	TGTGCCAGCAGCTTAGAACGGCTTGGCGGAAACACCATATATTTT	CASSLERLGGNTIYF
16	NA	TRBV7-9	NA	TRBJ1-4	TGTGCCAGCAGCTTAGTCTCGTGGGGTGGGGATGAAAAACTGTTTTTT	CASSLVSWGGDEKLFF
13	TRBD1	TRBV3-1/TRBV3-2	NA	TRBJ1-5	TGTGCCAGCAGCCCCCAGGGGGGAAGGACCCAGCATTTT	CASSPQGGRTQHF